These 19 T cell receptor beta chains share one sample of origin, sequenced in a study of OX40 agonist ivuxolimab in advanced cancers. The protocol was immunoSEQ multiplex PCR, while the TCRdb copy is restricted to in-frame clones and leaves out a portion. Of roughly 67,000 clones listed, roughly nine tenths are singletons. The material sequenced was CD4+ or CD8+ T cells sorted from blood, taken in a trial of the OX40 agonist ivuxolimab. The receptors were sampled from an adult with an advanced solid tumor such as melanoma, head and neck, liver or kidney cancer.

The sample holds one count of this clone. V is TRBV13 and J is TRBJ2-5; 10 bases fit TRBD2. CDR1 and CDR2 from the germline V gene are PRHDT and FYEKMQ (reference sequence). The CDR3 has 15 amino acids. J lost 3 bases, V lost 5 bases, and 6 bases had no gene match. The CDR3 nucleotides are TGTGCCAGCAGCGAGGAGCGGGGGGGAGAAGAGACCCAGTACTTC. Encoded protein: CASSEERGGEETQYF.

This clone has just one count. The gene calls are TRBV19 and TRBJ2-5; D unclear. The CDR3 has 15 residues. V was trimmed by 1 base and J by 2 bases, leaving 11 bases between them. Germline V CDR1 and CDR2: LNHDA, SQIVND (reference sequence). The CDR3 here is CASSIVAASQETQYF. CDR3 bases: TGTGCCAGTAGTATAGTCGCAGCGTCGCAAGAGACCCAGTACTTC.

With regard to this clone: Germline and junction disagree at one end, which may indicate a read error. This rearrangement joins TRBV18 to TRBJ2-7; 8 bases are a match to TRBD2. Per the germline V gene, CDR1 is KGHSH and CDR2 is LQKENI. This CDR3 has 14 residues. The CDR3 coding sequence is TGTGCCAGCTCACCCCTAGAAGAACTAGCGGTGCCAATCTTC. This encodes CASSPLEELAVPIF.

The CDR3 region has the DNA TGCGCCAGCAGCCAAGTGGGTGGGGGATCCTACGAGCAGTACTTC. It encodes CASSQVGGGSYEQYF. This chain uses TRBV4-1 with TRBJ2-7; perhaps D is TRBD1 or TRBD2 (5 bases each). The germline gives CDR1 MGHRA, CDR2 YSYEKL. This CDR3 region has 15 residues. With 1 base removed from V and 1 base from J, the gap between germline ends came to 11 bases.

This chain joins TRBV7-9 and TRBJ1-1; 9 bases match TRBD1. CDR1 is SEHNR and CDR2 is FQNEAQ in the germline V gene (reference sequence). V gave up 6 bases and J gave up 7 bases; unmatched junction bases: 15. CDR3 length: 16 amino acids. CDR3 loop: CASSGALDRGSNEAFF. CDR3 DNA sequence: TGTGCCAGCAGTGGGGCCTTGGACAGGGGCAGTAATGAAGCTTTCTTT. The full variable domain, with the rest looked up from reference TRBV7-9 and TRBJ1-1, is DTGVSQNPRHKITKRGQNVTFRCDPISEHNRLYWYRQTLGQGPEFLTYFQNEAQLEKSRLLSDRFSAERPKGSFSTLEIQRTEQGDSAMYLCASSGALDRGSNEAFFGQGTRLTVV.

V and J are TRBV7-9 and TRBJ2-1; tentatively, D is TRBD1 (5 bases). CDR3 length: 13 residues. Trimming took off 7 bases at V and 9 bases at J, with 16 bases between the two ends. Germline V CDR1 and CDR2: SEHNR, FQNEAQ (reference sequence). CDR3 in DNA: TGTGCCAGCACCCCCCCTTCAGGGCTTGAGCAGTTCTTC. Protein sequence: CASTPPSGLEQFF.

This chain links TRBV6-5 with TRBJ1-1; D perhaps matches TRBD1 (6 bases). CDR1 and CDR2 from the germline V gene are MNHEY and SVGAGI. CDR3 length: 13 residues. Deletions cut 7 bases from V and 4 bases from J, with 13 bases between. CDR3 nucleotides: TGTGCCAGCACGTCGGGGGCAAGCACTGAAGCTTTCTTT. Encoded protein: CASTSGASTEAFF.

The chain combines TRBV5-4 with TRBJ2-3, with 8 bases lining up with TRBD1. In germline, CDR1 is SGHNT, CDR2 YYREEE (reference sequence). This CDR3 has 14 residues. The ends lost 4 bases at V and 4 bases at J; junction bases unmatched: 5. The DNA for the CDR3 is TGTGCCAGCAGCCCGGACAGGGTCCCAGATACGCAGTATTTT. Translated: CASSPDRVPDTQYF.

V is TRBV21-1 and J is TRBJ1-5. TRBV21-1 is a recognized pseudogene. The length of the CDR3 is 12 residues. CDR3 nucleotide sequence: TGTGCCAGCAGCAAACCCGGGCTTTGCGGGCATTTT. It yields the protein CASSKPGLCGHF.

This rearrangement joins TRBV9 to TRBJ1-1; perhaps TRBD1 as D (6 bases). Germline V gives CDR1 SGDLS, CDR2 YYNGEE. CDR3 length: 14 amino acids. V gave up 2 bases and J gave up 6 bases, with 14 bases separating them. The CDR3 nucleotides read TGTGCCAGCAGCGTTAAGACAGGTGGGCCTGAAGCTTTCTTT. Amino acid sequence: CASSVKTGGPEAFF.

This rearrangement joins TRBV6-4 to TRBJ2-1; D perhaps matches TRBD1 (5 bases). There are 13 residues in the CDR3. V was trimmed by 5 bases and J by 0 bases, leaving 5 bases between them. The germline CDR1 and CDR2 sequences are MRHNA and SNTAGT. The CDR3 DNA reads TGTGCCAGCAGTCAGGGCTCCTACAATGAGCAGTTCTTC. Encoded protein: CASSQGSYNEQFF.

The sample holds a few counts of this clone. V usage is TRBV27 and J usage is TRBJ2-3; 10 bases align to TRBD2. This CDR3 is 15 amino acids long. Trimming took 4 bases from V and 3 from J; bases not matched to a gene: 4. From germline, CDR1 is MNHEY and CDR2 SMNVEV (reference sequence). Here the CDR3 DNA reads TGTGCCAGCAGTTCCGGGACTAGCGAAACAGATACGCAGTATTTT. It is translated as CASSSGTSETDTQYF.

The chain joins TRBV9 to TRBJ1-1; no reliable D call. The CDR3 has 16 residues. V was pared by 0 bases and J by 1 base, with 13 bases between. Germline V gene data show CDR1 as SGDLS and CDR2 as YYNGEE. The CDR3 DNA sequence: TGTGCCAGCAGCGTAGGTTCTGTCCAGCCGAACACTGAAGCTTTCTTT. Protein product: CASSVGSVQPNTEAFF.

The rearrangement links TRBV29-1 to TRBJ2-1; D uncertain. Germline-derived CDR1 and CDR2 are SQVTM and ANQGSEA. V was shortened by 5 bases and J by 0 bases, with 8 bases between the two germline ends. This CDR3 region has 13 residues. As DNA, the CDR3 is TGCAGCGTTTTAGTTAGCTCCTACAATGAGCAGTTCTTC. It translates to CSVLVSSYNEQFF.

This chain connects TRBV13 to TRBJ2-7, with 7 positions matching TRBD1. The CDR3 loop spans 15 amino acids. Losses at the gene ends were 6 bases for V and 4 bases for J; bases not matched to a gene: 12. From germline, CDR1 is PRHDT and CDR2 FYEKMQ (reference sequence). The DNA of the CDR3 is TGTGCCAGCAGTCGAGATACAGGGGCTGGGTACGAGCAGTACTTC. This gives the protein CASSRDTGAGYEQYF.

This clone was seen a single time. This chain joins TRBV5-8 and TRBJ2-7; D is possibly TRBD1 (9 bases). The CDR3 contains 15 residues. CDR1 and CDR2 (germline): SGHTS, YDEGEE. V gave up 3 bases and J gave up 6 bases, with 19 bases separating them. CDR3 region: CASSYLAGQGSEQYF. The DNA for the CDR3 is TGTGCCAGCAGCTACTTAGCGGGACAGGGTTCCGAGCAGTACTTC.

The chain carries TRBV2 and TRBJ2-2; 8 nucleotides agree with TRBD1. Germline V gene lookup returns CDR1 SNHLY and CDR2 FYNNEI. The CDR3 consists of 18 residues. Losses at the gene ends were 8 bases for V and 3 bases for J; bases not matched to a gene: 17. Here the CDR3 reads CASRGQGGTEEDTGELFF. CDR3 coding DNA: TGTGCCAGCCGAGGACAGGGTGGAACAGAAGAGGACACCGGGGAGCTGTTTTTT.

The CDR3 bases are TGTGCCAGCAGCCTAGGACTAGCGGGGGGATTCACAGATACGCAGTATTTT. It translates to CASSLGLAGGFTDTQYF. The rearrangement links TRBV7-6 to TRBJ2-3, with TRBD2 matching 14 bases. Germline V gene data show CDR1 as SGHVS and CDR2 as FNYEAQ. The CDR3 length is 17 residues. The J segment lost 2 bases and the V segment lost 5 bases, leaving 6 bases of the junction unmatched. Drawing the rest from reference TRBV7-6 and TRBJ2-3, the complete variable domain is GAGVSQSPRYKVTKRGQDVALRCDPISGHVSLYWYRQALGQGPEFLTYFNYEAQQDKSGLPNDRFSAERPEGSISTLTIQRTEQRDSAMYRCASSLGLAGGFTDTQYFGPGTRLTVL.

The gene calls are TRBV12-2 and TRBJ1-4; the table's D call TRBD1 went unverified against the DNA. TRBV12-2 is annotated as a pseudogene. The CDR3 is 16 amino acids. As DNA, the CDR3 is TGTGCAAGTCGCTTGAACAGGGGGCGCGAAGGGGAAAAACTGTTTTTT. Residues: CASRLNRGREGEKLFF.